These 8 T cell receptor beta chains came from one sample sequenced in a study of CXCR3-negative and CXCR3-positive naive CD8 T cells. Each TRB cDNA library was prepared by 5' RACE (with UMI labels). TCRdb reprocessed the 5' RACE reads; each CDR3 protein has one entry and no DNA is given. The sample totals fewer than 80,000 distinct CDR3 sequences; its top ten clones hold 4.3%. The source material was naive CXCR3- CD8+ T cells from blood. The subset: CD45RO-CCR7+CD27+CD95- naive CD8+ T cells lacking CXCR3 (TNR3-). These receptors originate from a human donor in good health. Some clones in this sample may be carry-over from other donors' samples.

The CDR3 protein is CASSPSQGATDTQYF. The chain has TRBV28 and TRBJ2-3; TCRdb picks TRBD1, but there is no DNA to check that call. Germline V CDR1 and CDR2: MDHEN, SYDVKM. The CDR3 sequence is 15 residues long. Combining the CDR3 with reference TRBV28 and TRBJ2-3 gives the whole variable domain DVKVTQSSRYLVKRTGEKVFLECVQDMDHENMFWYRQDPGLGLRLIYFSYDVKMKEKGDIPEGYSVSREKKERFSLILESASTNQTSMYLCASSPSQGATDTQYFGPGTRLTVL.

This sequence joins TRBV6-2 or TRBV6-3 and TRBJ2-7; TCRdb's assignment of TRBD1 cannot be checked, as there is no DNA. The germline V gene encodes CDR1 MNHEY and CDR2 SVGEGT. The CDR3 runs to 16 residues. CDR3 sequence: CASSSSSGTLHYEQYF.

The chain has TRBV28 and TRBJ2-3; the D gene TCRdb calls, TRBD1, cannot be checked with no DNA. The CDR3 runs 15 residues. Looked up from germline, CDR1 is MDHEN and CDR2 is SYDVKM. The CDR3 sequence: CASSLAGTSTDTQYF.

The CDR3 sequence: CASSHGTGPYEQYF. This chain connects TRBV28 to TRBJ2-7; the TCRdb D gene call, TRBD1, has no DNA to confirm it. In germline, CDR1 is MDHEN, CDR2 SYDVKM. CDR3 length equals 14 residues.

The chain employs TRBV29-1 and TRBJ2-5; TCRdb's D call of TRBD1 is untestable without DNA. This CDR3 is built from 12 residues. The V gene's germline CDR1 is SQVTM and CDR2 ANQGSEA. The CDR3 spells CSVESWEETQYF.

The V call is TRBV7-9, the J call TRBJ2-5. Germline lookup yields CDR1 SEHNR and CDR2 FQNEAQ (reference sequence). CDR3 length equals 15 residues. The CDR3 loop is CASSFWTELQETQYF.

The CDR3 here is CASSQERGQTYEKYF. The chain is built from TRBV4-3 and TRBJ2-7; TCRdb's assignment of TRBD1 cannot be checked, as there is no DNA. CDR3 length: 15 residues. Germline V lookup: CDR1 LGHNA, CDR2 YSLEER.

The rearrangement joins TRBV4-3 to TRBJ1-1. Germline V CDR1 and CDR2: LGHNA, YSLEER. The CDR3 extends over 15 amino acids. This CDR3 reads CASSQFGRVNTEAFF.